The present TCR beta chain was sequenced within a study of T cells in Graves' hyperthyroidism and ophthalmopathy. This clonotype was recorded many times. RNA transcripts were the template for amplifying TCR beta CDR3 regions. A first-round RT-PCR of the TCR CDR3 used the HTBI primer set. A single record per CDR3 protein comes from TCRdb applying MiXCR to the multiplex PCR reads. The table has 250,000 to 300,000 distinct CDR3 sequences, approximately 14% seen once. Patients were excluded for uncontrolled infection, other autoimmune disease, pregnancy or lactation. V lost 5 bases and J lost 4, with 11 bases in between. CDR3 length equals 13 residues.

The sequence was collected from a woman aged 40 to 49 with Graves' hyperthyroidism. This chain joins TRBV12-3 or TRBV12-4 and TRBJ2-5; D is perhaps TRBD1 (6 bases). The material sequenced was blood. CDR3 sequence: CASSRQVGETQYF. As DNA, the CDR3 is TGTGCCAGCAGTCGACAGGTTGGAGAGACCCAGTACTTC.